This T cell receptor (beta chain) was recorded in a study of T cells in Graves' hyperthyroidism and ophthalmopathy. Study-level information: Upon initial diagnosis and before any treatment, peripheral blood was collected. Study outcomes and limitations: Median prediction lead before ophthalmopathy onset was 5 to 7.5 months with the model. Also found in blood were most expanded thyroid clonotypes above 0.001.

On this clonotype itself: Its antigen is as yet unknown.

TCR beta CDR3 sequences were amplified from RNA transcripts. RT-PCR in the first round (using the HTBI primer set) targeted the TCR CDR3. TCRdb reprocessed the multiplex PCR reads via MiXCR and lists one record per CDR3 protein. The repertoire holds about 640,000 distinct CDR3 sequences, with around 20% as singletons. Trimming at V came to 5 bases and at J to 6 bases, leaving 11 bases not matched to a gene. Germline V gene sequence: CDR1 MDHEN, CDR2 SYDVKM. CDR3 length: 17 residues. In making diagnoses, clinical symptoms, serum thyroxine and TRAb, thyroid ultrasound and orbital computed tomography were all used.

The sample consisted of blood. This TCR was sampled from a man aged 25 to 40 with Graves' ophthalmopathy. The V and J genes are TRBV28 and TRBJ1-5, with 12 bases that match TRBD1. The CDR3 is CASSRSYRDRGRQPQHF. CDR3 in DNA: TGTGCCAGCAGTCGCTCATACCGGGACAGGGGGCGTCAGCCCCAGCATTTT.